Presented here are 21 T cell receptor beta chains from one specimen sequenced in a study of T cells in Graves' hyperthyroidism and ophthalmopathy. Amplification yielded TCR beta CDR3 regions, with RNA transcripts as the source. Initially, a first-round RT-PCR of the TCR CDR3 employed the HTBI primer set. Each CDR3 protein gets one entry after TCRdb re-called the multiplex PCR reads with MiXCR. Altogether around 350,000 distinct CDR3 sequences are present, about a fifth being singletons, with the ten largest covering about 4%. The material sequenced was blood. The receptors were sampled from a young woman with Graves' hyperthyroidism.

There are many counts of this clonotype. The gene calls are TRBV19 and TRBJ2-7; D is perhaps TRBD2 (6 bases). CDR3 length: 14 amino acids. Per germline, CDR1 LNHDA and CDR2 SQIVND (reference sequence). V gave up 4 bases and J gave up 2 bases, with 12 bases separating them. Here the CDR3 reads CASSRGGETYEQYF. In DNA, the CDR3 is TGTGCCAGTAGTAGGGGCGGGGAGACCTACGAGCAGTACTTC.

This clonotype was recorded at least ten times. The chain joins TRBV6-1 to TRBJ1-2; D not certain. This CDR3 contains 13 residues. Looked up from germline, CDR1 is MNHNS and CDR2 is SASEGT. Trimming stripped 6 bases from V and 8 bases from J, with 16 bases between. The CDR3 DNA is TGTGCCAGCAGAGGACCCAACCTAGGGGGCTACACCTTC. This sequence encodes CASRGPNLGGYTF.

Ten or more counts support this clonotype. This chain joins TRBV29-1 and TRBJ2-5; D is unresolved. The CDR3 is 13 residues long. Per germline, CDR1 SQVTM and CDR2 ANQGSEA. Trimming cost V 4 bases and J 1 base, with 10 bases left between them. Written as DNA, the CDR3 is TGCAGCGTTGTACTCGCAACCCAAGAGACCCAGTACTTC. It specifies CSVVLATQETQYF.

The genes are TRBV6-2 or TRBV6-3 and TRBJ2-7, with 8 bases identical to TRBD1. The CDR3 consists of 21 residues. The germline gives CDR1 MNHEY, CDR2 SVGEGT. Trimming took 5 bases from V and 2 from J; bases not matched to a gene: 26. CDR3 nucleotide sequence: TGTGCCAGCAGTCACACGTCCTATTCTTGGCCCCGGGACAGGTGGCCCTACGAGCAGTACTTC. Residues: CASSHTSYSWPRDRWPYEQYF.

Worth noting for this clonotype: The junction differs from germline at one of its ends, possibly a read error. The chain combines TRBV6-1 with TRBJ2-2; possible D gene TRBD2, 5 bases. Germline V CDR1 and CDR2: MNHNS, SASEGT. The CDR3 runs 13 residues. The CDR3 nucleotides are TGTGCCAGCAGTGAAGCGGGGTACGGGGATCTGTTTTTT. Translation gives CASSEAGYGDLFF.

J is TRBJ1-2 and V is TRBV19; a weak D match, TRBD1 (5 bases). The germline gives CDR1 LNHDA, CDR2 SQIVND (reference sequence). The V and J ends lost 1 base and 6 bases respectively, with 15 bases between them. This CDR3 has 15 amino acids. The DNA of the CDR3 is TGTGCCAGTAGTATAGGCCTTCGGGGGAAAGATGGCTACACCTTC. As protein: CASSIGLRGKDGYTF. Full variable domain (outside the CDR3, taken from reference TRBV19 and TRBJ1-2): DGGITQSPKYLFRKEGQNVTLSCEQNLNHDAMYWYRQDPGQGLRLIYYSQIVNDFQKGDIAEGYSVSREKKESFPLTVTSAQKNPTAFYLCASSIGLRGKDGYTFGSGTRLTVV.

This clonotype has ten or more counts. The chain employs TRBV15 and TRBJ1-5; D call uncertain. Trimming pared 6 bases from V and 3 bases from J, leaving 9 bases between. The CDR3 is made up of 13 amino acids. Germline V CDR1 and CDR2: LNHNV, YYDKDF (reference sequence). The CDR3 region is CATRGRPNQPQHF. The CDR3 DNA reads as TGTGCCACCAGAGGAAGGCCCAATCAGCCCCAGCATTTT.

This clonotype was seen ten or more times. The chain is built from TRBV6-1 and TRBJ1-2; no clear D gene. CDR3 length: 10 amino acids. Trimming pared 5 bases from V and 10 bases from J, leaving 8 bases between. CDR1 is MNHNS and CDR2 is SASEGT in the germline V gene. This CDR3 reads CASSTRPYTF. The CDR3 DNA reads TGTGCCAGCAGTACGCGCCCCTACACCTTC.

Many counts were recorded for this clonotype. This chain uses TRBV6-1 with TRBJ1-1; TRBD1 matches at 8 bases. CDR3 length: 15 residues. Germline lookup yields CDR1 MNHNS and CDR2 SASEGT. Trimming took 2 bases from V and 2 from J; bases not matched to a gene: 4. The CDR3 spells CASSEIRGLNTEAFF. The CDR3 coding sequence is TGTGCCAGCAGTGAAATCAGGGGGCTAAACACTGAAGCTTTCTTT.

This clonotype was counted at least ten times. This chain connects TRBV12-3 or TRBV12-4 to TRBJ2-3; D gene unclear. CDR3 length: 11 amino acids. Trimming left V 5 bases short and J 6 bases short, with 6 bases between. CDR3 region: CASSTRDTQYF. The CDR3, as DNA: TGTGCCAGCAGTACCAGGGATACGCAGTATTTT.

As to this clonotype: Just one base apart from a much larger clone, this may be a read error. The V and J genes are TRBV12-3 or TRBV12-4 and TRBJ2-7; 11 bases agree with TRBD1. Germline trimming cut 6 bases from V and 7 bases from J; bases unmatched to any gene: 11. This CDR3 spans 15 amino acids. Here the CDR3 reads CASSESDRGPLEQYV. CDR3 nucleotide sequence: TGTGCCAGCAGCGAATCGGACAGGGGGCCTTTAGAGCAGTACGTC.

Many counts were recorded for this clonotype. The genes are TRBV6-1 and TRBJ2-2; D uncertain. V lost 0 bases and J 5 bases, leaving 7 bases between the germline ends. The germline V gene encodes CDR1 MNHNS and CDR2 SASEGT. The CDR3 is made up of 14 amino acids. For the CDR3, the DNA is TGTGCCAGCAGTGAAGCGGTGGGGACCGGGGAGCTGTTTTTT. Residues: CASSEAVGTGELFF.

The table lists this clonotype with a few counts. The chain carries TRBV20-1 and TRBJ2-2, with 7 bases that match TRBD2. The CDR3 runs to 16 residues. V shed 0 bases and J 2 bases; nucleotides not matched to a gene: 6. CDR1 is DFQATT, CDR2 SNEGSKA, per germline (reference sequence). CDR3: CSARDQRGANTGELFF. CDR3 nucleotides: TGCAGTGCTAGAGATCAGCGGGGAGCTAACACCGGGGAGCTGTTTTTT.

This clonotype has at least ten counts. The gene calls are TRBV28 and TRBJ2-2; TRBD2 might be the D (5 bases). Trimming took off 2 bases at V and 1 base at J, with 11 bases between the two ends. The CDR3 totals 16 residues. Germline V CDR1 and CDR2: MDHEN, SYDVKM. CDR3: CASSLPVRENTGELFF. CDR3 DNA: TGTGCCAGCAGTTTACCGGTCCGGGAGAACACCGGGGAGCTGTTTTTT.

This clonotype was detected ten times or more. CDR3 amino acids: CASSSESPQETQYF. The CDR3 DNA reads TGTGCCAGCAGTTCCGAGAGCCCCCAAGAGACCCAGTACTTC. The chain combines TRBV12-3 or TRBV12-4 with TRBJ2-5; D not certain. CDR3 length: 14 amino acids. Trimming stripped 4 bases from V and 1 base from J, with 10 bases between.

The genes are TRBV19 and TRBJ2-7; no clear D gene. This CDR3 has 15 amino acids. V was cut by 5 bases and J by 2 bases, with 16 bases left in between. CDR1 is LNHDA and CDR2 is SQIVND in the germline V gene (reference sequence). This chain's CDR3 is CASSPRLGFTYEQYF. CDR3 in DNA: TGTGCCAGTAGTCCCCGGTTGGGGTTTACCTACGAGCAGTACTTC.

In this sample, this clonotype turned up many times. V and J are TRBV11-1 and TRBJ2-7, with TRBD1 as a possible D gene (5 bases). The CDR3 covers 15 residues. Germline assignment: CDR1 SGHAT and CDR2 FQDESV (reference sequence). Trimming left V 6 bases short and J 3 bases short, with 18 bases between. The CDR3 is CASSSQGDPSYEQYF. The DNA of the CDR3 is TGTGCCAGCAGTTCCCAGGGCGATCCTAGCTACGAGCAGTACTTC.

This clonotype came up many times. V gene TRBV15 combines with J gene TRBJ2-7; the D call may be TRBD1 or TRBD2 (6 bases each). This CDR3 spans 17 amino acids. From germline, CDR1 is LNHNV and CDR2 YYDKDF (reference sequence). V lost 1 base, J lost 3 bases, and 19 bases lay in between. In DNA form, the CDR3 reads TGTGCCACCAGCAGAGGACGGGGGCTAGCAGATTTCTACGAGCAGTACTTC. It codes for CATSRGRGLADFYEQYF.

In its sample, this clonotype was seen a few times. The chain joins TRBV3-1 to TRBJ1-5; D ambiguous. The CDR3 runs 13 residues. Germline CDR1 is LGHDT and CDR2 is YNNKEL (reference sequence). Trimming cost V 1 base and J 8 bases, with 9 bases left between them. In DNA, the CDR3 is TGTGCCAGCAGCCAAGGGATTGTAGAGCCCCAGCATTTT. This gives the protein CASSQGIVEPQHF.

This chain joins TRBV14 and TRBJ1-2; D is ambiguous. Germline V lookup: CDR1 SGHDN, CDR2 FVKESK. The CDR3 runs to 13 residues. V lost 0 bases and J lost 4, with 6 bases in between. The CDR3 DNA follows: TGTGCCAGCAGCCAAGAAGTATTCTATGGCTACACCTTC. It encodes CASSQEVFYGYTF.

CDR3 bases: TGTGCCAGCGCCGGGACAGGGGTAGAGACCCAGTACTTC. Translated: CASAGTGVETQYF. The V call is TRBV6-1, the J call TRBJ2-5; 10 nucleotides line up with TRBD1. The ends lost 8 bases at V and 4 bases at J; junction bases unmatched: 4. Per germline, CDR1 MNHNS and CDR2 SASEGT. CDR3 length: 13 amino acids.